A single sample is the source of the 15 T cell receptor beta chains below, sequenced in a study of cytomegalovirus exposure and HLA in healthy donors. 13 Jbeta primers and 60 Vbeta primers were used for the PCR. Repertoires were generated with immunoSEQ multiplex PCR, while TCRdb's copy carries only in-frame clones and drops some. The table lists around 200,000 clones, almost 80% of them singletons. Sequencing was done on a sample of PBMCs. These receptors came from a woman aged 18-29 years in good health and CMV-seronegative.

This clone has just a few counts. The DNA for the CDR3 is TGTGCCCCTAGCCTCCTTAACTATGGCTACACCTTC. Amino acid sequence: CAPSLLNYGYTF. The chain recombines TRBV6-1 with TRBJ1-2, with unresolved D. Trimming removed 11 bases at V and 1 base at J, with 11 bases between. This CDR3 region has 12 residues. The germline V gene encodes CDR1 MNHNS and CDR2 SASEGT.

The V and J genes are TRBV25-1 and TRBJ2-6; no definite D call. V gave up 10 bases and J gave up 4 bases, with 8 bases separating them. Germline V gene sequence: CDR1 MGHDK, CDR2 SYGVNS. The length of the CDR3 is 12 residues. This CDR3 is CATSKGANVLTF. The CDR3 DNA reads TGTGCCACCTCTAAAGGGGCCAACGTCCTGACTTTC.

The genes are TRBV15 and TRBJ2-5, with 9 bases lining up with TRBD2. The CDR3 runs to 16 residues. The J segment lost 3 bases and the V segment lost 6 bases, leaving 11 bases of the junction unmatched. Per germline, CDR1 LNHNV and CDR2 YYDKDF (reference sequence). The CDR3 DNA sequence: TGTGCCACCAGAGCCCCTGCTCTAGCGGGGAAAGAGACCCAGTACTTC. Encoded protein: CATRAPALAGKETQYF.

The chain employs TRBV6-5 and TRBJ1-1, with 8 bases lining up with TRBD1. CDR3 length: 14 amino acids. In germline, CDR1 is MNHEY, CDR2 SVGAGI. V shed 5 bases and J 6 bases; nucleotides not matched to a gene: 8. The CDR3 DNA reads TGTGCCAGCAGTAGACAGGGGATAGGGGCTGAAGCTTTCTTT. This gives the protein CASSRQGIGAEAFF.

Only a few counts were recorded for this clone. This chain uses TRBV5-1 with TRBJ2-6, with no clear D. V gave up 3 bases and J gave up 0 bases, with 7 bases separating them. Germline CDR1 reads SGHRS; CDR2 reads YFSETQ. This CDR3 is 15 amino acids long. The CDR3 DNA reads TGCGCCAGCAGCTCCACAGCCTCTGGGGCCAACGTCCTGACTTTC. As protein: CASSSTASGANVLTF.

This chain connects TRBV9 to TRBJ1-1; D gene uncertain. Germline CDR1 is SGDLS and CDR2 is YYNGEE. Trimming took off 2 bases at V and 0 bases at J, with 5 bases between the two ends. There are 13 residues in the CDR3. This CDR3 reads CASSVIMNTEAFF. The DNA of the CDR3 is TGTGCCAGCAGCGTTATTATGAACACTGAAGCTTTCTTT.

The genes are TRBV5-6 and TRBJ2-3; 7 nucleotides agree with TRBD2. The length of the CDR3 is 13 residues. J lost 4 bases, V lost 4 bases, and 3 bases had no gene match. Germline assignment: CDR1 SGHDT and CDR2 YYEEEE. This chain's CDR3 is CASSQLAPDTQYF. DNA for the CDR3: TGTGCCAGCAGCCAACTAGCGCCAGATACGCAGTATTTT.

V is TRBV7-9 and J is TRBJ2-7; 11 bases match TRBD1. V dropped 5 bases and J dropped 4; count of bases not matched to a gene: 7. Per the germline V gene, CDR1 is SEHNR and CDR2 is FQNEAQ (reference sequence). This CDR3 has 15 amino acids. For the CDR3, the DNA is TGTGCCAGCAGCCAACCGGGACAGGGGGGGTACGAGCAGTACTTC. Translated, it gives CASSQPGQGGYEQYF. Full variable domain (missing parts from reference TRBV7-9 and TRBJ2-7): DTGVSQNPRHKITKRGQNVTFRCDPISEHNRLYWYRQTLGQGPEFLTYFQNEAQLEKSRLLSDRFSAERPKGSFSTLEIQRTEQGDSAMYLCASSQPGQGGYEQYFGPGTRLTVT.

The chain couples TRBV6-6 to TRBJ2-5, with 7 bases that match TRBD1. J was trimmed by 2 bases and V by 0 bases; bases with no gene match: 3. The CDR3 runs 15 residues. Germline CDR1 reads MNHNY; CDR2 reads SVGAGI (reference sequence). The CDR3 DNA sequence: TGTGCCAGCAGTTACTCCAGGACAGGTCAAGAGACCCAGTACTTC. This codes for CASSYSRTGQETQYF.

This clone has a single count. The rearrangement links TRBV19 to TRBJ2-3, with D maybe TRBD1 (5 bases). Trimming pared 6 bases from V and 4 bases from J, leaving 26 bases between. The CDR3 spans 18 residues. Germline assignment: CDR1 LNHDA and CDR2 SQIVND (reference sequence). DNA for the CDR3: TGTGCCAGTAGCTCCGCCCAGGGAACCCGATACTCTCCAGATACGCAGTATTTT. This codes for CASSSAQGTRYSPDTQYF.

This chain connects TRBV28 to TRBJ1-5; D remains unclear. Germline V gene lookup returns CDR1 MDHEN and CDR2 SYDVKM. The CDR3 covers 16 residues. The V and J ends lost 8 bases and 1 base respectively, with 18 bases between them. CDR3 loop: CASCAMTSTSNQPQHF. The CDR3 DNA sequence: TGTGCCAGCTGTGCAATGACATCTACAAGCAATCAGCCCCAGCATTTT.

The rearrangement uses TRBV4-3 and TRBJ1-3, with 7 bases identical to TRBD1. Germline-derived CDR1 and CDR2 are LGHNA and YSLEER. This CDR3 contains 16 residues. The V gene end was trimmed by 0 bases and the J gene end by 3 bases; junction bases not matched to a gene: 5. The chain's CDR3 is CASSQDLGTDGNTIYF. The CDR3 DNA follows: TGCGCCAGCAGCCAAGATCTCGGGACAGATGGAAACACCATATATTTT.

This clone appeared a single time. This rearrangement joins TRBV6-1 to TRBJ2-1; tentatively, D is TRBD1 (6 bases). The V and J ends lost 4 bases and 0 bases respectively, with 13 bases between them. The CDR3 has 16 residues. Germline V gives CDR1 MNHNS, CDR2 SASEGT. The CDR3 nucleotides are TGTGCCAGCAGTGCACGGACAGCCAGCTCCTACAATGAGCAGTTCTTC. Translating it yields CASSARTASSYNEQFF.

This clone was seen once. CDR3 loop: CASSLRDTFTDTQYF. CDR3 coding DNA: TGTGCCAGCAGCTTACGGGACACCTTCACAGATACGCAGTATTTT. The chain has TRBV7-3 and TRBJ2-3; tentative D call: TRBD1 (6 bases). Between the trimmed V and J ends, which lost 2 bases and 2 bases, there was a span of 11 bases. CDR3 size: 15 residues. The germline CDR1 and CDR2 sequences are SGHTA and FQGTGA.

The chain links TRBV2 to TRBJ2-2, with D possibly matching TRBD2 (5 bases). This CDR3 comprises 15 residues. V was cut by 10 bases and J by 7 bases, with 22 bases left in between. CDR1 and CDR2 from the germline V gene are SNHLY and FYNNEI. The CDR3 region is CATLTSDPEVGELFF. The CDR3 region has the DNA TGTGCCACTTTAACCAGCGACCCGGAGGTCGGGGAGCTGTTTTTT.